This T cell receptor beta chain came from a study of cytomegalovirus exposure and HLA in healthy donors. The study ran its PCR with 60 Vbeta and 13 Jbeta primers. Method: immunoSEQ multiplex PCR; TCRdb's copy keeps in-frame clones and lacks some. The sample holds about 110,000 clones. Findings and limits, study-wide: TCR beta V segments were, for the most part, productive about 87% or about 30% of the time in an earlier analysis.

V dropped 2 bases and J dropped 1; count of bases not matched to a gene: 7. CDR3 length: 17 amino acids. Germline assignment: CDR1 MGHRA and CDR2 YSYEKL. Notes on this clone: Its target is not known.

This clonotype was obtained from a man aged 18 to 30 in good health and CMV-seronegative. The sample taken for sequencing was PBMCs. The chain couples TRBV4-1 to TRBJ1-1; 10 bases agree with TRBD1. CDR3 sequence (DNA): TGCGCCAGCAGCCAATTAAACGGACAGGGGGGGAACACTGAAGCTTTCTTT. Protein: CASSQLNGQGGNTEAFF.